The 18 T cell receptor beta chains reported below all come from one sample, sequenced in a study of T-cell memory formation after mild COVID-19. TCRdb used MiXCR to reprocess the 5' RACE reads, holding one entry per CDR3 protein. This table has 470,000 or so distinct CDR3 sequences, about 18% appearing once. The sequencing sample was made of PBMCs or a T cell subset sorted from them (not recorded which). The source is an adult woman who had mild COVID-19 (a few samples of this study predate the infection). Cell type and time point are not known.

A few counts support this clonotype. The rearrangement joins TRBV12-3 or TRBV12-4 to TRBJ2-3, with 11 bases matching TRBD2. The CDR3 sequence is 15 residues long. J was trimmed by 7 bases and V by 2 bases; bases with no gene match: 5. CDR3 coding DNA: TGTGCCAGCAGTTTATCAGGGACTAGCGGTTATACGCAGTATTTT. Encoded protein: CASSLSGTSGYTQYF.

The genes are TRBV3-1 and TRBJ2-7; possible D gene TRBD1, 6 bases. The germline V and J ends were trimmed by 5 bases and 3 bases, with 8 bases remaining between them. In germline, CDR1 is LGHDT, CDR2 YNNKEL (reference sequence). The CDR3 is made up of 12 amino acids. CDR3 nucleotide sequence: TGTGCCAGCAGCAAGACAGGCTACGAGCAGTACTTC. Encoded protein: CASSKTGYEQYF.

The genes are TRBV4-1 and TRBJ2-1, with unresolved D. This CDR3 is 12 amino acids long. V lost 3 bases, J lost 11 bases, and 11 bases lay in between. The V gene's germline CDR1 is MGHRA and CDR2 YSYEKL. CDR3 protein: CASSQGSAKQFF. The CDR3 bases are TGCGCCAGCAGCCAGGGAAGTGCAAAGCAGTTCTTC.

This chain links TRBV7-2 with TRBJ2-7; D is possibly TRBD2 (7 bases). Germline CDR1 reads SGHTA; CDR2 reads FQGNSA. V was trimmed by 6 bases and J by 2 bases, leaving 11 bases between them. CDR3 length: 13 residues. The CDR3 nucleotides read TGTGCCAGCAGGGGGGCGGGGGCCTACGAGCAGTACTTC. Encoded protein: CASRGAGAYEQYF.

This clonotype was observed a handful of times. The V call is TRBV7-8, the J call TRBJ2-1, with TRBD2 matching 11 bases. The V and J ends lost 7 bases and 4 bases, in that order; junction bases with no gene match: 6. The CDR3 runs 15 residues. Germline-derived CDR1 and CDR2 are SGHVS and FQNEAQ. Written as DNA, the CDR3 is TGTGCCAGCACCATAGCGGGGGGGCTATACAATGAGCAGTTCTTC. Translating gives CASTIAGGLYNEQFF.

The chain has TRBV12-3 or TRBV12-4 and TRBJ2-5; D possibly corresponds to TRBD2 (5 bases). V was cut by 6 bases and J by 5 bases, with 16 bases left in between. This CDR3 contains 14 residues. This chain's CDR3 is CASSIPRGGETQYF. The CDR3 DNA sequence: TGTGCCAGCAGCATCCCACGGGGTGGGGAGACCCAGTACTTC.

The V and J genes are TRBV6-5 and TRBJ1-2; D remains ambiguous. In germline, CDR1 is MNHEY, CDR2 SVGAGI. The CDR3 sequence is 13 residues long. V shed 7 bases and J shed 2 bases, with 11 bases lying between them. CDR3 amino acids: CASMREWNYGYTF. Here the CDR3 DNA reads TGTGCCAGCATGAGGGAATGGAACTATGGCTACACCTTC.

A few counts support this clonotype. The genes are TRBV6-1 and TRBJ2-1; D is perhaps TRBD2 (7 bases). Germline CDR1 reads MNHNS; CDR2 reads SASEGT. The V end was cut by 0 bases, the J end by 9 bases, with 21 bases between. The CDR3 runs 17 residues. The CDR3 nucleotides are TGTGCCAGCAGTGAAGCTCAAATGGTTAAGGGGGAGGGTGAGCAGTTCTTC. It yields the protein CASSEAQMVKGEGEQFF.

This clonotype was found a few times. The chain recombines TRBV30 with TRBJ2-7, with D uncertain. The CDR3 extends over 12 amino acids. CDR1 and CDR2 (germline): GTSNPN, SVGIG (reference sequence). V shed 1 base and J shed 0 bases, with 4 bases lying between them. CDR3 nucleotides: TGTGCCTGGAGTGGGCTCTCCTACGAGCAGTACTTC. Residues: CAWSGLSYEQYF. Together with reference TRBV30 and TRBJ2-7, the CDR3 gives the full variable domain: SQTIHQWPATLVQPVGSPLSLECTVEGTSNPNLYWYRQAAGRGLQLLFYSVGIGQISSEVPQNLSASRPQDRQFILSSKKLLLSDSGFYLCAWSGLSYEQYFGPGTRLTVT.

The chain has TRBV20-1 and TRBJ2-7; D call uncertain. Trimming pared 5 bases from V and 5 bases from J, leaving 16 bases between. The germline gives CDR1 DFQATT, CDR2 SNEGSKA (reference sequence). This CDR3 comprises 13 residues. CDR3 sequence (DNA): TGCAGTGCTTCCCCAGAGGAATGGAACGAGCAGTACTTC. Amino acid sequence: CSASPEEWNEQYF.

The sample holds a few counts of this clonotype. The chain has TRBV5-6 and TRBJ2-7; D remains unclear. The germline V gene has CDR1 SGHDT and CDR2 YYEEEE. This CDR3 contains 14 residues. Deletions cut 0 bases from V and 1 base from J, with 8 bases between. CDR3 nucleotides: TGTGCCAGCAGCTTGGTCGCACGTTCCTACGAGCAGTACTTC. It is translated as CASSLVARSYEQYF.

This chain links TRBV7-6 with TRBJ1-1; TRBD1 matches at 7 bases. After removal of 5 bases from V and 7 bases from J, the junction contained 13 bases not matched to a gene. The CDR3 extends over 15 amino acids. Germline CDR1 SGHVS, CDR2 FNYEAQ. Here the CDR3 reads CASSNSWVGGVEAFF. The CDR3 region has the DNA TGTGCCAGCAGCAACTCTTGGGTAGGGGGCGTTGAAGCTTTCTTT.

V is TRBV19 and J is TRBJ1-2, with a possible D match to TRBD1 (5 bases). Germline V lookup: CDR1 LNHDA, CDR2 SQIVND (reference sequence). This CDR3 spans 12 amino acids. V was cut by 5 bases and J by 4 bases, with 8 bases left in between. DNA for the CDR3: TGTGCCAGTAGTGGGGGGACCTATGGCTACACCTTC. This sequence encodes CASSGGTYGYTF.

This clonotype was seen many times. This chain uses TRBV4-2 with TRBJ2-7; possibly TRBD2 for D (5 bases). The CDR3 has 16 residues. Trimming stripped 1 base from V and 2 bases from J, with 15 bases between. Germline lookup yields CDR1 LGHNA and CDR2 YNFKEQ. In DNA form, the CDR3 reads TGTGCCAGCAGCCAAGCTGAGGCTAGCCTCCCCTACGAGCAGTACTTC. Protein product: CASSQAEASLPYEQYF.

The V call is TRBV7-9, the J call TRBJ2-1, with TRBD2 matching 9 bases. Germline CDR1 and CDR2: SEHNR and FQNEAQ (reference sequence). The J segment lost 1 base and the V segment lost 5 bases, leaving 6 bases of the junction unmatched. The length of the CDR3 is 16 residues. DNA for the CDR3: TGTGCCAGCAGCCCGGGGACTAGCAGGTCCTACAATGAGCAGTTCTTC. Translating gives CASSPGTSRSYNEQFF.

This clonotype was detected a few times. This sequence joins TRBV7-2 and TRBJ1-2, with D unresolved. CDR1 is SGHTA and CDR2 is FQGNSA in the germline V gene. V was trimmed by 5 bases and J by 2 bases, leaving 12 bases between them. CDR3 size: 14 residues. Here the CDR3 reads CASSEDGFNYGYTF. The CDR3 nucleotides read TGTGCCAGCAGCGAGGACGGATTCAACTATGGCTACACCTTC.

CDR3: CASSEYGGVNTEAFF. The CDR3 nucleotides are TGTGCCAGCAGTGAATATGGGGGTGTGAACACTGAAGCTTTCTTT. The rearrangement joins TRBV25-1 to TRBJ1-1, with a possible D match to TRBD1 (5 bases). The ends were cut back, 0 bases at V and 0 bases at J, with 8 bases in the middle. In germline, CDR1 is MGHDK, CDR2 SYGVNS. This CDR3 spans 15 amino acids.

The CDR3 DNA sequence: TGTGCTAGTGGTTTGGTTCTAGCTAGCGGGAGCGACGAGCAGTACTTC. It translates to CASGLVLASGSDEQYF. V gene TRBV12-5 combines with J gene TRBJ2-7; 10 bases agree with TRBD2. The CDR3 loop spans 16 amino acids. V lost 0 bases and J lost 5; bases outside the gene matches: 7. Germline lookup yields CDR1 LGHNT and CDR2 FRNRAP. The complete variable domain, with remaining parts taken from reference TRBV12-5 and TRBJ2-7, reads DARVTQTPRHKVTEMGQEVTMRCQPILGHNTVFWYRQTMMQGLELLAYFRNRAPLDDSGMPKDRFSAEMPDATLATLKIQPSEPRDSAVYFCASGLVLASGSDEQYFGPGTRLTVT.